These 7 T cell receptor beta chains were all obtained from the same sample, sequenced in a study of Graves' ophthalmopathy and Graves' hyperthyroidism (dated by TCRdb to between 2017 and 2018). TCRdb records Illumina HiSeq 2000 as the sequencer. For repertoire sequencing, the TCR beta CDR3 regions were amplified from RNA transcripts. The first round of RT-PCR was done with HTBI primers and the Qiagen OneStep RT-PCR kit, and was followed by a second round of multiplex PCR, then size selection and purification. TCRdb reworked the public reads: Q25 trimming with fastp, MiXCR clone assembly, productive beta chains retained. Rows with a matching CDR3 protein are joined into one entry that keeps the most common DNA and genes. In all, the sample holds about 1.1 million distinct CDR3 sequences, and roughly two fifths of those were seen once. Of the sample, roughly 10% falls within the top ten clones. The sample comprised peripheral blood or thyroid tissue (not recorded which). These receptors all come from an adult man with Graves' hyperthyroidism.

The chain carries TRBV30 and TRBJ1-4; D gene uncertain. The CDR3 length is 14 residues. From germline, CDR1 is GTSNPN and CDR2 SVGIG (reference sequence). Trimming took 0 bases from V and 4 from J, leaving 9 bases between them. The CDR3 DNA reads TGTGCCTGGAGTGTTATGCGCCGTAATGAAAAACTGTTTTTT. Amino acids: CAWSVMRRNEKLFF.

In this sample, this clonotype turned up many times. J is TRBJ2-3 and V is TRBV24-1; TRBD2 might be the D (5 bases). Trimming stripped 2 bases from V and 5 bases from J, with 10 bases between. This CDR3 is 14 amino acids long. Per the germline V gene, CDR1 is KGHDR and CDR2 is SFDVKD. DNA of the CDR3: TGTGCCACCAGTGATTCGGGCGGGCTAGATACGCAGTATTTT. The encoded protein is CATSDSGGLDTQYF.

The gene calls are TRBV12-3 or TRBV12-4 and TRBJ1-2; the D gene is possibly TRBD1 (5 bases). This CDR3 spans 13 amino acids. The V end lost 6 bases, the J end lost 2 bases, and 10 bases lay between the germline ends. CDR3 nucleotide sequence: TGTGCCAGCAGCCAGGGTCTCAACTATGGCTACACCTTC. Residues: CASSQGLNYGYTF.

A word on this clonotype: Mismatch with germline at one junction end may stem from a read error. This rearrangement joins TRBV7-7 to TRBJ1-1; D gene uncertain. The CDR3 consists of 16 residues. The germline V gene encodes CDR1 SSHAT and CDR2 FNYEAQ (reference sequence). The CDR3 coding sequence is TGTGCTAGCAGCTTAGCGTCGGCAGAATGGAACACTGAAGCTTTCTTT. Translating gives CASSLASAEWNTEAFF.

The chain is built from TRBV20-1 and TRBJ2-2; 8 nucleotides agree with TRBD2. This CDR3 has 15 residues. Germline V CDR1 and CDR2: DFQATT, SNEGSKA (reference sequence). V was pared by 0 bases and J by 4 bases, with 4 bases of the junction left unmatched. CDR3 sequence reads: CSARDHLAGTGELFF. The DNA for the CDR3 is TGCAGTGCTAGAGATCACCTAGCGGGCACCGGGGAGCTGTTTTTT.

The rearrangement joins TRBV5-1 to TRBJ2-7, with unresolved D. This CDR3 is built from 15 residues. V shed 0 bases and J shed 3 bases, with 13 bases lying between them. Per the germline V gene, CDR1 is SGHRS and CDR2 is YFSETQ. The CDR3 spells CASSLGLPPNYEQYF. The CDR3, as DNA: TGCGCCAGCAGCTTGGGCCTACCTCCTAACTACGAGCAGTACTTC.

CDR3 sequence (DNA): TGTGCCAGCAGACCGTCAAAGGCAGGGATTTTATCGGGTTTGTACACTGAAGCTTTCTTT. It specifies CASRPSKAGILSGLYTEAFF. The chain combines TRBV2 with TRBJ1-1; D possibly corresponds to TRBD1 (5 bases). Germline CDR1 is SNHLY and CDR2 is FYNNEI. Trimming removed 6 bases from V and 3 bases from J, with 32 bases in between. The CDR3 consists of 20 residues.